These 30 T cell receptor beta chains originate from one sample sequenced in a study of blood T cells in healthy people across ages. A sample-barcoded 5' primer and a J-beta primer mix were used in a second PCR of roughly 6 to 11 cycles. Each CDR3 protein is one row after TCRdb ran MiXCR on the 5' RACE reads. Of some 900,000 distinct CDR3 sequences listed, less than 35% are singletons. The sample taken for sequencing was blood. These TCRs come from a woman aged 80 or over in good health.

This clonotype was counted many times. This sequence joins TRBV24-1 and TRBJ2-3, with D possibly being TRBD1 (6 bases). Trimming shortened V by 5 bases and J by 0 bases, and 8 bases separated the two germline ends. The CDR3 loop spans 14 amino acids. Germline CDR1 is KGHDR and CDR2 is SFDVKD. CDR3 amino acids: CATSGGLSTDTQYF. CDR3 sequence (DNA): TGTGCCACCAGTGGGGGGCTAAGCACAGATACGCAGTATTTT.

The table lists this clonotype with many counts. The CDR3 nucleotides are TGTGCCAGCAGTGGGATAGGGAGCGGGGGTAAGACCCAGTACTTC. Encoded protein: CASSGIGSGGKTQYF. This rearrangement joins TRBV6-2 or TRBV6-3 to TRBJ2-5, with TRBD2 identical over 8 bases. The junction had 11 bases not matched to a gene; V was cut back by 5 bases and J by 6 bases. There are 15 residues in the CDR3. The germline CDR1 and CDR2 sequences are MNHEY and SVGEGT.

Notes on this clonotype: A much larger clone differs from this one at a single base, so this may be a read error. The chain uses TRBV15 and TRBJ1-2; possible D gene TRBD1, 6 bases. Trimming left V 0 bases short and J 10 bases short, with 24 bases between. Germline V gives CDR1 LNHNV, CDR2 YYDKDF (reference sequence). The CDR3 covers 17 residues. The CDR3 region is CATSREAFGGQSGDYTF. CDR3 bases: TGTGCCACCAGCAGAGAAGCTTTTGGGGGGCAAAGTGGTGACTACACCTTC.

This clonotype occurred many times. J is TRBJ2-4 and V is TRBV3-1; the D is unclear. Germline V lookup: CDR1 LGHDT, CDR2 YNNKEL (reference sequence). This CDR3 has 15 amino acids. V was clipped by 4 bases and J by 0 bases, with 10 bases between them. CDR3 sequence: CASSPDSIAKNIQYF. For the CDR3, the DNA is TGTGCCAGCAGCCCCGATTCTATAGCCAAAAACATTCAGTACTTC.

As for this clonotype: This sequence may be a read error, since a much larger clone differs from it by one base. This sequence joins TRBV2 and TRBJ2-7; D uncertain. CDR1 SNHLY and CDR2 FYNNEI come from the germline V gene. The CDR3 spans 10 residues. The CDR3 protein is CARRTVEQYF. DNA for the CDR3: TGTGCCCGCAGAACAGTCGAGCAGTACTTC.

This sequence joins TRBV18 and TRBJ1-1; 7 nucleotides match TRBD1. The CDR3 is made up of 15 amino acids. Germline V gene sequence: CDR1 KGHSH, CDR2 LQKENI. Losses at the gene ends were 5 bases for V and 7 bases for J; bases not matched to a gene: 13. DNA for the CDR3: TGTGCCAGCTCAAGCACGGCTGGGACAGAGATTGAAGCTTTCTTT. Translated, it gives CASSSTAGTEIEAFF.

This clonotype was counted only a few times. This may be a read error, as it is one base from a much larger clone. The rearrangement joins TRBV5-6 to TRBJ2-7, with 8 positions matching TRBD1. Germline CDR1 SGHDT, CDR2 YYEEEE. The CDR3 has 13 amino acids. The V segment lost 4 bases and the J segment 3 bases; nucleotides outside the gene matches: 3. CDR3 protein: CASSRDRCYEQYF. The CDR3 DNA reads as TGTGCCAGCAGCCGGGACAGGTGCTACGAGCAGTACTTC.

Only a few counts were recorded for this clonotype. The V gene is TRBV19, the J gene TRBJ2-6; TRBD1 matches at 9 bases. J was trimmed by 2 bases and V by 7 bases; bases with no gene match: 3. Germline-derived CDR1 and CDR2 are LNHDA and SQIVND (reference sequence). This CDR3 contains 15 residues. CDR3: CASTRQGAGANVLTF. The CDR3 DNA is TGTGCCAGTACCAGACAGGGGGCTGGGGCCAACGTCCTGACTTTC.

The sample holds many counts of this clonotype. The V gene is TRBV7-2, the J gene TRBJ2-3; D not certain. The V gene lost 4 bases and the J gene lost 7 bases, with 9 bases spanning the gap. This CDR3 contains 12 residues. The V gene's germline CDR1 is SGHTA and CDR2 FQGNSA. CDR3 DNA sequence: TGTGCCAGCAGCTCAAGTGTGTATACGCAGTATTTT. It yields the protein CASSSSVYTQYF.

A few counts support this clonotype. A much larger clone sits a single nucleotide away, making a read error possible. DNA for the CDR3: TGCGCCAGCAGCTTGGGATTTACCAACTCCTACAATGAGCAGTACTTC. Translation: CASSLGFTNSYNEQYF. V is TRBV5-1 and J is TRBJ2-1; no clear D. The assigned J gene may be wrong: the sequence end matches TRBJ2-7 better. The germline gives CDR1 SGHRS, CDR2 YFSETQ. This CDR3 spans 16 amino acids.

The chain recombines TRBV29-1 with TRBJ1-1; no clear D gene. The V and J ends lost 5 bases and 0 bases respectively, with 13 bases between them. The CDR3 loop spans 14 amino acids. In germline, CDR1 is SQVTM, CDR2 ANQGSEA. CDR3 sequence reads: CSVRVSSMNTEAFF. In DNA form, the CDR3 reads TGCAGCGTTCGCGTCAGTTCAATGAACACTGAAGCTTTCTTT.

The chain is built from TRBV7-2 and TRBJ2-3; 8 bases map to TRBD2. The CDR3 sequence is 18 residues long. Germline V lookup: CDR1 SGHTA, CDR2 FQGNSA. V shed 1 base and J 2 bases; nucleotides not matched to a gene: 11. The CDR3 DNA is TGTGCCAGCAGCTTAGTCACTAGCGGCATAAAGTACACAGATACGCAGTATTTT. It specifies CASSLVTSGIKYTDTQYF. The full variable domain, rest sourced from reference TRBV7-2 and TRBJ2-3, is GAGVSQSPSNKVTEKGKDVELRCDPISGHTALYWYRQSLGQGLEFLIYFQGNSAPDKSGLPSDRFSAERTGGSVSTLTIQRTQQEDSAVYLCASSLVTSGIKYTDTQYFGPGTRLTVL.

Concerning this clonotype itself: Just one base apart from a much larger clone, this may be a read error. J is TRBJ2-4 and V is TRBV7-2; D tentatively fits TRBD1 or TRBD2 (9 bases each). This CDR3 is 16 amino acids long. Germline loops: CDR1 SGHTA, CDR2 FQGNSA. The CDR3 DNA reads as TGTGCCAGCAGCTCGACAGGGGGACTAGCCAAAAACATTCGGTACTTC. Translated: CASSSTGGLAKNIRYF.

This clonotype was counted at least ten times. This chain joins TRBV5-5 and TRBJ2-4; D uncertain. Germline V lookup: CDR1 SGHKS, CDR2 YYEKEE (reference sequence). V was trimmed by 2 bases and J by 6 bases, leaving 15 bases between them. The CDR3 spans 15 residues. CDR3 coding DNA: TGTGCCAGCAGCTTTGGCCCCGCGACGGGAAACATTCAGTACTTC. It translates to CASSFGPATGNIQYF.

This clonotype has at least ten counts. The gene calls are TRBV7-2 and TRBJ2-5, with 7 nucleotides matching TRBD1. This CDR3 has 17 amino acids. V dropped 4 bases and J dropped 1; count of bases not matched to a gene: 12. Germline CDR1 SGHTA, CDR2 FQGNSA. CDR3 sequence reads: CASSSRQGQGSQETQYF. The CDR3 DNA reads TGTGCCAGCAGCTCGAGACAGGGTCAAGGGAGCCAAGAGACCCAGTACTTC. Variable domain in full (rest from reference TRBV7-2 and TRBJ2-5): GAGVSQSPSNKVTEKGKDVELRCDPISGHTALYWYRQSLGQGLEFLIYFQGNSAPDKSGLPSDRFSAERTGGSVSTLTIQRTQQEDSAVYLCASSSRQGQGSQETQYFGPGTRLLVL.

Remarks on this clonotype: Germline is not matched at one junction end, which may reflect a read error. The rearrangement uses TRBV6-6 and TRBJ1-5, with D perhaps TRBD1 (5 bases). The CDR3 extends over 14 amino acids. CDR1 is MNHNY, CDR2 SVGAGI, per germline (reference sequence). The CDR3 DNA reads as TGTGCCAGCACGGACAACCGCAGCAATCGGCCCCAGCATTTT. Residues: CASTDNRSNRPQHF.

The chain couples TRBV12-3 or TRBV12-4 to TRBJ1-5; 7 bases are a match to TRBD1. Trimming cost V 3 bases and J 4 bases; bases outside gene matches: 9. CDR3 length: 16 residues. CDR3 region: CASSFQQGSRNQPQHF. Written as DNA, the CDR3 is TGTGCCAGCAGTTTCCAACAGGGGTCAAGGAATCAGCCCCAGCATTTT.

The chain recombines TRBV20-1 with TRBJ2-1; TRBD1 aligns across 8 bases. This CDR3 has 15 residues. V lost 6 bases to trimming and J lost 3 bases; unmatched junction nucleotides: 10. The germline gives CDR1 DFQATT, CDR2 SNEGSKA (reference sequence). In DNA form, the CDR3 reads TGCAGTGCCAACAGGGGGAGTGAGAACTACAATGAGCAGTTCTTC. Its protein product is CSANRGSENYNEQFF.

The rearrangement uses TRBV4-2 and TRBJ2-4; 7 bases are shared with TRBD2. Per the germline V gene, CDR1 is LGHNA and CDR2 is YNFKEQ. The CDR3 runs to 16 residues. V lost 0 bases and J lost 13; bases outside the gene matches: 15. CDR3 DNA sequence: TGTGCCAGCAGCCAAGAATGGGGGGGGGTTGGGCGGGAGCAGTACTTC. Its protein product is CASSQEWGGVGREQYF.

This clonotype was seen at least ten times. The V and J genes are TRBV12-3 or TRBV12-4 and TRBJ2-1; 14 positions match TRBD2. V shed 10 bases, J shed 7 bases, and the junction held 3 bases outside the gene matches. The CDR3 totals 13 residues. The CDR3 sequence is CAIGTSGGNEQFF. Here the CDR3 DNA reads TGTGCCATCGGGACTAGCGGGGGTAATGAGCAGTTCTTC.

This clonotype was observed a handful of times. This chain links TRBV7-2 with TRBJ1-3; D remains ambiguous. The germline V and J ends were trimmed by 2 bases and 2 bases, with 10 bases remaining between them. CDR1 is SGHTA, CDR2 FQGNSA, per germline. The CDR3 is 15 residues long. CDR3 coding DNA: TGTGCCAGCAGCTTACGGGAATTTACTGGAAACACCATATATTTT. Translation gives CASSLREFTGNTIYF.

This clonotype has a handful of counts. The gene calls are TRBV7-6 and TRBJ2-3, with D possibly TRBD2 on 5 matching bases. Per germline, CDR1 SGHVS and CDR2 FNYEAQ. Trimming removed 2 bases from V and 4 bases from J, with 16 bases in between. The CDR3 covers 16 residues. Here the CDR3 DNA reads TGTGCCAGCAGCTTAAGGAGGAAGACTGAGTCAGATACGCAGTATTTT. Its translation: CASSLRRKTESDTQYF.

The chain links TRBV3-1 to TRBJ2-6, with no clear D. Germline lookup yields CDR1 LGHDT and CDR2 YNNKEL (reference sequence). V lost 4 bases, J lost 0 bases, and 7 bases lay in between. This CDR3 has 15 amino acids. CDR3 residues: CASSPTSSGANVLTF. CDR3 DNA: TGTGCCAGCAGCCCAACGAGCTCTGGGGCCAACGTCCTGACTTTC.

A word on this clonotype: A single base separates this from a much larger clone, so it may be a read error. The CDR3 here is CGVRDRTNYGYTF. CDR3 nucleotides: TGCGGCGTGCGGGACAGAACTAACTATGGCTACACCTTC. This chain connects TRBV29-1 to TRBJ1-2, with 7 positions matching TRBD1. Germline V gene sequence: CDR1 SQVTM, CDR2 ANQGSEA. This CDR3 is built from 13 residues. The whole variable domain, remainder taken from reference TRBV29-1 and TRBJ1-2, is SAVISQKPSRDICQRGTSLTIQCQVDSQVTMMFWYRQQPGQSLTLIATANQGSEATYESGFVIDKFPISRPNLTFSTLTVSNMSPEDSSIYLCGVRDRTNYGYTFGSGTRLTVV.

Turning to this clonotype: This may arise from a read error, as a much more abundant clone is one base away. CDR3 DNA: TGTGCCAGCAGTCAGGCAGGGGGCGGCGACGAGCAGTACTTC. Protein sequence: CASSQAGGGDEQYF. The J gene is TRBJ2-7, the V gene TRBV27, with 8 bases fitting TRBD1. The CDR3 totals 14 residues. The germline V gene has CDR1 MNHEY and CDR2 SMNVEV (reference sequence). V gave up 5 bases and J gave up 5 bases; unmatched junction bases: 8.

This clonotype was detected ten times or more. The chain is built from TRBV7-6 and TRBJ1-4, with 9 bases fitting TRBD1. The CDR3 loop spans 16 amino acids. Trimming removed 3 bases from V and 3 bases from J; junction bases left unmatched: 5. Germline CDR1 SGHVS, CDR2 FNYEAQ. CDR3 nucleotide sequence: TGTGCCAGCAGCTTGGGACAGGGTTACTCTAATGAAAAACTGTTTTTT. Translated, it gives CASSLGQGYSNEKLFF.

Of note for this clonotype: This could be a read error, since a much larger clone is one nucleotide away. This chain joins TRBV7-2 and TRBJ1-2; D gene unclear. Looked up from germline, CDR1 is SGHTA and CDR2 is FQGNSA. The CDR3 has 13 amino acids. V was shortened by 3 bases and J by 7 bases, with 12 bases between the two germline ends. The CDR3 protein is CASSFLTCFGYTF. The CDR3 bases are TGTGCCAGCAGCTTTCTGACCTGTTTTGGCTACACCTTC.

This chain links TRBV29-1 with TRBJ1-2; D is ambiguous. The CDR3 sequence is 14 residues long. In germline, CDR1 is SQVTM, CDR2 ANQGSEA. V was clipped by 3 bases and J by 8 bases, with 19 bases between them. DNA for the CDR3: TGCAGCGTTGAGACCTCTCCGCAGCCCTACGGCTACACCTTC. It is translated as CSVETSPQPYGYTF.

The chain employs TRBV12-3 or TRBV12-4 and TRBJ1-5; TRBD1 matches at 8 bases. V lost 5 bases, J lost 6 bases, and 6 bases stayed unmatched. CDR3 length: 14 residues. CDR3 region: CASSRGQGGQPQHF. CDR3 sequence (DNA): TGTGCCAGCAGTCGCGGACAGGGAGGTCAGCCCCAGCATTTT.

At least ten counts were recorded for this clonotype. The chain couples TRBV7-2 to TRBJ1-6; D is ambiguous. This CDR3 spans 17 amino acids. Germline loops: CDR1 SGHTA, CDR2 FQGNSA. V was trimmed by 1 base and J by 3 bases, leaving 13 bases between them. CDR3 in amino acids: CASSLVTSDYYNSPLHF. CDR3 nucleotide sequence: TGTGCCAGCAGCTTAGTAACGTCGGACTACTATAATTCACCCCTCCACTTT. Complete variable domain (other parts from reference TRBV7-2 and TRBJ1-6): GAGVSQSPSNKVTEKGKDVELRCDPISGHTALYWYRQSLGQGLEFLIYFQGNSAPDKSGLPSDRFSAERTGGSVSTLTIQRTQQEDSAVYLCASSLVTSDYYNSPLHFGNGTRLTVT.